This T cell receptor beta chain was sequenced for a study of blood T cells in healthy people across ages. Whole-study findings and limits: No one knew whether donors had CMV, which possibly confounded expanded clonotype changes. Whereas aged donors had fewer naive CD4+ cells, long-lived donors had more of them and higher diversity.

The use of a sample-barcoded 5' primer and a J-beta primer mix characterized a second PCR of about 6 to 12 cycles. MiXCR, applied by TCRdb to the 5' RACE reads, yields one record per CDR3 protein. The sample has approximately 1,700,000 distinct CDR3 sequences, roughly two fifths seen once; the top ten hold roughly 24%. Each sample had at least 6 million PBMCs isolated. This clonotype was found a few times. Its antigen is unknown. The CDR3 covers 14 residues. CDR1 and CDR2 from the germline V gene are LGHNA and YNFKEQ. Trimming stripped 4 bases from V and 0 bases from J, with 9 bases between. The rearrangement joins TRBV4-2 to TRBJ1-2; D is uncertain. This receptor was taken from a human donor in good health. The sample comprised blood. The chain's CDR3 is CASSPGPANYGYTF. The CDR3 DNA follows: TGTGCCAGCAGCCCGGGTCCCGCTAACTATGGCTACACCTTC.